This T cell receptor (beta chain) stems from a study of T cell repertoires in cytomegalovirus infection. About the study: Use of recently identified HLA-C-restricted and well-studied HLA-B-restricted CMV epitopes was part of the study. Public TCR beta signature analysis indicated the presence of both CMV infection and matching HLA type.

TCRdb re-called the reads through MiXCR, storing one row per CDR3 protein. The table records about 47,000 distinct CDR3 sequences, approximately 20% of them present only once. This clonotype was recorded many times. No antigen is known for it. Whole-study results and caveats: Adding up the frequency of public TCR beta families identified people who carried CMV plus the relevant HLA.

Germline V CDR1 and CDR2: SGHTA, FQGNSA. V shed 5 bases and J shed 9 bases, with 11 bases lying between them. This CDR3 has 12 residues. The rearrangement uses TRBV7-2 and TRBJ2-1; weak D call: TRBD1 (5 bases). This TCR derives from a human donor in good health (CMV status not recorded). Some clones in this sample may be carry-over from other donors' samples. The sequencing used CD8+ T cells from cultured PBMCs, collected from culture after CMV antigen stimulation. The CDR3 spells CASSDQGSEQFF. The CDR3 DNA reads TGTGCCAGCAGCGACCAGGGTAGTGAGCAGTTCTTC.